Shown below are 2 T cell receptor beta chains from a single sample sequenced in a study of blood T cell repertoires in COVID-19. Sequenced by immunoSEQ multiplex PCR; TCRdb stores in-frame clones only, minus some. The table has around 54,000 clones, about nine tenths seen once. The source material was peripheral blood. The source is a woman in her thirties or forties with active COVID-19.

V is TRBV7-2 and J is TRBJ1-2, with 11 positions matching TRBD1. This CDR3 has 16 amino acids. Germline CDR1 is SGHTA and CDR2 is FQGNSA. Unmatched junction bases numbered 8, after V lost 1 base and J lost 7 bases. CDR3 coding DNA: TGTGCCAGCAGCTTAGAAAGGGGACAGGGGGAGGCTGGCTACACCTTC. This gives the protein CASSLERGQGEAGYTF.

This clone occurred a few times. The V and J genes are TRBV10-3 and TRBJ1-2; TRBD1 agrees at 8 bases. This CDR3 contains 14 residues. Per the germline V gene, CDR1 is ENHRY and CDR2 is SYGVKD. V gave up 10 bases and J gave up 0 bases; unmatched junction bases: 7. CDR3 in DNA: TGTGCCACCACAGGGGGAGGCTCTAACTATGGCTACACCTTC. Translated: CATTGGGSNYGYTF.